The entry below describes one T cell receptor beta chain. No antigen is known for it. The table came from immunoSEQ multiplex PCR; TCRdb's copy has only in-frame clones and leaves some out. Here the sample spans fewer than 10,000 clones, approximately 89% being singletons. The data originate from a study of PD-1 blockade in mismatch repair-deficient tumors. For the study at large: Patients had 12 mismatch repair-deficient cancer types and were previously treated and progressing.

Study findings and constraints: Tumor-resident clones, often absent from pretreatment blood, expanded after pembrolizumab and then contracted.

The CDR3 consists of 14 residues. The germline CDR1 and CDR2 sequences are ENHRY and SYGVKD. Trimming stripped 0 bases from V and 2 bases from J, with 7 bases between. All patients were mismatch repair deficient, assessed by either PCR or immunohistochemistry. The TCR-sequenced patients were a few responders to pembrolizumab. The rearrangement uses TRBV10-3 and TRBJ1-1; no reliable D call. This clonotype was obtained from an adult with mismatch repair-deficient cancer. The specimen comprised PBMCs, sampled 46 weeks after starting pembrolizumab. For the CDR3, the DNA is TGTGCCATCAGTGAGTCCGGGGAAAACACTGAAGCTTTCTTT. It codes for CAISESGENTEAFF.